This paragraph covers one T cell receptor (beta chain) sequence. What it recognizes is unknown. This sample is drawn from a study of T-cell memory formation after mild COVID-19. As for the study in general: TCR clusters largely stayed donor specific.

Deletions cut 4 bases from V and 6 bases from J, with 16 bases between. Germline V gene data show CDR1 as ENHRY and CDR2 as SYGVKD. CDR3 length equals 14 residues. Study-wide results and limits: CD4+ contracting clones lay mainly in CM and EM, CD8+ ones in EMRA.

TCR alpha and TCR beta cDNA libraries carrying sample barcodes and UMIs came from 5'RACE with constant-segment primers. TCRdb called the 5' RACE reads again in MiXCR, with one record for every CDR3 protein. This table has roughly 190,000 distinct CDR3 sequences, around 17% appearing once. This receptor was taken from an adult woman who had mild COVID-19 (a few samples of this study predate the infection). Cell type and time point are not known. This chain uses TRBV10-3 with TRBJ2-7, with a possible D match to TRBD2 (6 bases). Sequencing was done on a sample of PBMCs or a T cell subset sorted from them (not recorded which). CDR3 in DNA: TGTGCCATCAGTGGGGCCAGCGAGGGAGGCGAGCAGTACTTC. Its protein is CAISGASEGGEQYF.